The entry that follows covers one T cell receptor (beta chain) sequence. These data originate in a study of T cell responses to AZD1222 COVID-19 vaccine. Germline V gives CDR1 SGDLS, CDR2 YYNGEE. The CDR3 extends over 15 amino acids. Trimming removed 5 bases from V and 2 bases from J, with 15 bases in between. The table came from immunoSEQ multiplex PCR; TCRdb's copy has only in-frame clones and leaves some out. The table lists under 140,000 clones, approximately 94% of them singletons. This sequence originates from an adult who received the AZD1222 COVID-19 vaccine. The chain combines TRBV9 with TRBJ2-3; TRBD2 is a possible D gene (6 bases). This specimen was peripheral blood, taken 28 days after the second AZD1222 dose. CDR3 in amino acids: CASRKTGLHTDTQYF. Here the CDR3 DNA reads TGTGCCAGCAGAAAGACTGGACTACACACAGATACGCAGTATTTT.